The 3 T cell receptor beta chains below all came from one sample that was sequenced in a study of CD8 T cells in Susac syndrome. Random hexamers were used to reverse transcribe 0.5 to 1 ug of RNA. MiXCR, run by TCRdb on the immunoSEQ multiplex PCR reads, gives a single entry per CDR3 protein. The table includes about 69,000 distinct CDR3 sequences, about 95% detected once. Sequencing used CD8+ T cells from PBMCs. The receptor source for this set is a human donor in good health.

The rearrangement links TRBV4-3 to TRBJ1-1; D is unclear. Germline CDR1 is LGHNA and CDR2 is YSLEER. The CDR3 contains 16 residues. V shed 0 bases and J shed 0 bases, with 11 bases lying between them. CDR3 amino acids: CASSQDLRTVNTEAFF. The CDR3 bases are TGCGCCAGCAGCCAAGACCTGAGGACGGTGAACACTGAAGCTTTCTTT.

V is TRBV7-9 and J is TRBJ2-7; D might be TRBD1 (6 bases). The CDR3 contains 13 residues. Per germline, CDR1 SEHNR and CDR2 FQNEAQ (reference sequence). Trimming removed 5 bases from V and 3 bases from J, with 11 bases in between. CDR3 nucleotides: TGTGCCAGCAGCCCAGGGGTCGACTACGAGCAGTACTTC. Translated: CASSPGVDYEQYF.

The J gene is TRBJ2-2, the V gene TRBV27; 9 nucleotides line up with TRBD1. Germline V gives CDR1 MNHEY, CDR2 SMNVEV (reference sequence). Unmatched junction bases numbered 7, after V lost 5 bases and J lost 3 bases. There are 16 residues in the CDR3. In DNA, the CDR3 is TGTGCCAGCAGTCCTGGGACAGGGATTCACACCGGGGAGCTGTTTTTT. As protein: CASSPGTGIHTGELFF.